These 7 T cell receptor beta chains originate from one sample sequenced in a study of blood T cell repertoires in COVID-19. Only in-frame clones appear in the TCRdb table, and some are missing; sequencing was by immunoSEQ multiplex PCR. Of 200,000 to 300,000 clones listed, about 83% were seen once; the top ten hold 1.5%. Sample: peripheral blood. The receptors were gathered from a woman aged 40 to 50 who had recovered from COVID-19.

For the CDR3, the DNA is TGCGCCAGCAGCCCGCCGGGCGGGATCTTCTACGAGCAGTACTTC. As protein: CASSPPGGIFYEQYF. The chain couples TRBV4-1 to TRBJ2-7; D is perhaps TRBD2 (6 bases). Trimming removed 4 bases from V and 3 bases from J, with 16 bases in between. CDR3 length: 15 amino acids. Germline CDR1 and CDR2: MGHRA and YSYEKL.

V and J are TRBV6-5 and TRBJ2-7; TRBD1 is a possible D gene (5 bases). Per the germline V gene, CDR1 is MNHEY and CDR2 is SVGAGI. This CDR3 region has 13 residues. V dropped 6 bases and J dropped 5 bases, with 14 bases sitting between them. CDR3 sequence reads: CASSRQGGNEQYF. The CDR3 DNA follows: TGTGCCAGCAGCCGCCAGGGCGGCAACGAGCAGTACTTC.

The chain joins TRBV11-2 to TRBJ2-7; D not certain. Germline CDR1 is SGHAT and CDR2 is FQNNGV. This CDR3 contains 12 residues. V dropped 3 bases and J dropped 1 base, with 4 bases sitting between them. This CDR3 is CASSFGSYEQYF. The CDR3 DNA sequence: TGTGCCAGCAGCTTCGGGTCCTACGAGCAGTACTTC.

CDR3 nucleotides: TGTGCCAGCAGTGACCTCCTACCGGGACAGGTAATTTTCAATGAGCAGTTCTTC. Its translation is CASSDLLPGQVIFNEQFF. The chain recombines TRBV2 with TRBJ2-1; 8 nucleotides match TRBD1. The germline gives CDR1 SNHLY, CDR2 FYNNEI. CDR3 size: 18 residues. J lost 6 bases, V lost 3 bases, and 16 bases had no gene match.

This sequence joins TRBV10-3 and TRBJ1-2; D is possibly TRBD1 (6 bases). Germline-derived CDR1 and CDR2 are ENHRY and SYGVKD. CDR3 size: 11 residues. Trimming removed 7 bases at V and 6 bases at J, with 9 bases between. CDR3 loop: CAIIEGDGYTF. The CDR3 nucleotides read TGTGCCATCATCGAGGGGGATGGCTACACCTTC.

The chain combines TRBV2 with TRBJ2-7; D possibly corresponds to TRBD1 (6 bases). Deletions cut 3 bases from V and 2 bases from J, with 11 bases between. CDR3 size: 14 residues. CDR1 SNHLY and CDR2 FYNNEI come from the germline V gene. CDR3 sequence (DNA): TGTGCCAGCAGTGATACAGGGTATACCTACGAGCAGTACTTC. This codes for CASSDTGYTYEQYF.

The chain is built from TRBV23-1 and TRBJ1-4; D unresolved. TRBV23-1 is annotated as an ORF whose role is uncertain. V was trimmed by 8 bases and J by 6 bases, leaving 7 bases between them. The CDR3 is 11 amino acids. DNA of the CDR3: TGCGCCAGCGCGGCGGATGAAAAACTGTTTTTT. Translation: CASAADEKLFF.